Below, 14 T cell receptor beta chains from the same sample are listed, as sequenced in a study of shared clonotypes between healthy human individuals. Assay: immunoSEQ multiplex PCR; the TCRdb copy retains only in-frame clones and omits some. The profile covers about 330,000 clones, with around 86% appearing a single time and roughly 16% taken by the ten largest. The sequenced sample was memory CD8+ T cells sorted from blood. The subset denotes: CD45RO+ cells pooled with CCR7-negative TemRA cells. The receptors stem from a man younger than 35 in good health.

To note about this clone: This probably arose from a read error, given a far larger clone one base away. The V call is TRBV7-9, the J call TRBJ2-1; TRBD1 matches 7 bases. The V and J ends lost 5 bases and 6 bases, in that order; junction bases with no gene match: 19. Looked up from germline, CDR1 is SEHNR and CDR2 is FQNEAQ (reference sequence). The CDR3 extends over 18 amino acids. This chain's CDR3 is CASSAPIRGQLIGNEQFF. In DNA form, the CDR3 reads TGTGCCAGCAGCGCGCCGATTAGGGGGCAGCTTATCGGCAATGAGCAGTTCTTC. Based on the CDR3 plus reference TRBV7-9 and TRBJ2-1, the full variable domain is DTGVSQNPRHKITKRGQNVTFRCDPISEHNRLYWYRQTLGQGPEFLTYFQNEAQLEKSRLLSDRFSAERPKGSFSTLEIQRTEQGDSAMYLCASSAPIRGQLIGNEQFFGPGTRLTVL.

The gene calls are TRBV28 and TRBJ1-5, with D perhaps matching TRBD1 (5 bases). The CDR3 is made up of 14 amino acids. Germline V CDR1 and CDR2: MDHEN, SYDVKM. Trimming took 5 bases from V and 4 from J, leaving 12 bases between them. CDR3 amino acids: CASSEVGGNQPQHF. The CDR3 DNA reads as TGTGCCAGCAGTGAGGTTGGGGGTAATCAGCCCCAGCATTTT.

This chain joins TRBV6-1 and TRBJ2-7; TRBD1 matches at 8 bases. Trimming cost V 1 base and J 4 bases; bases outside gene matches: 6. CDR1 and CDR2 from the germline V gene are MNHNS and SASEGT. CDR3 size: 15 residues. In DNA form, the CDR3 reads TGTGCCAGCAGTGAAGAGGCAGGGGGCGGATACGAGCAGTACTTC. This gives the protein CASSEEAGGGYEQYF.

This chain links TRBV6-4 with TRBJ2-1; tentative D call: TRBD1 (5 bases). V was clipped by 2 bases and J by 1 base, with 9 bases between them. Looked up from germline, CDR1 is MRHNA and CDR2 is SNTAGT. The CDR3 runs 15 residues. The chain's CDR3 is CASSDRGGSYNEQFF. The CDR3 bases are TGTGCCAGCAGTGACAGGGGTGGGTCCTACAATGAGCAGTTCTTC.

This chain connects TRBV30 to TRBJ1-4; TRBD1 matches at 9 bases. J was trimmed by 6 bases and V by 2 bases; bases with no gene match: 4. Germline-derived CDR1 and CDR2 are GTSNPN and SVGIG (reference sequence). The CDR3 sequence is 14 residues long. CDR3 residues: CAWSPGQGYEKLFF. DNA of the CDR3: TGTGCCTGGAGTCCAGGACAGGGGTATGAAAAACTGTTTTTT.

V usage is TRBV29-1 and J usage is TRBJ2-2; D unresolved. This CDR3 spans 12 amino acids. Trimming left V 4 bases short and J 1 base short, with 4 bases between. Germline assignment: CDR1 SQVTM and CDR2 ANQGSEA. The CDR3 nucleotides are TGCAGCGTTGTGGGGAACACCGGGGAGCTGTTTTTT. Its protein is CSVVGNTGELFF.

A few counts support this clone. The J gene is TRBJ1-1, the V gene TRBV7-6, with 7 nucleotides matching TRBD1. V lost 2 bases, J lost 1 base, and 7 bases stayed unmatched. This CDR3 has 16 residues. Germline CDR1 is SGHVS and CDR2 is FNYEAQ. The CDR3 DNA reads TGTGCCAGCAGCTTACCCCCAACAGGGGAGAACACTGAAGCTTTCTTT. Translating gives CASSLPPTGENTEAFF.

The chain recombines TRBV4-1 with TRBJ2-3, with 7 nucleotides matching TRBD1. Germline V lookup: CDR1 MGHRA, CDR2 YSYEKL. V was pared by 3 bases and J by 0 bases, with 9 bases of the junction left unmatched. The CDR3 has 17 residues. The CDR3 nucleotides are TGCGCCAGCAGCCAGGATCTACAGGGGTCTAGCACAGATACGCAGTATTTT. Translation: CASSQDLQGSSTDTQYF.

This chain links TRBV7-2 with TRBJ1-2; a weak D match, TRBD1 (5 bases). There are 15 residues in the CDR3. V was pared by 5 bases and J by 3 bases, with 16 bases between. Germline assignment: CDR1 SGHTA and CDR2 FQGNSA. DNA of the CDR3: TGTGCCAGCAGCCCGTTAGTACAGGCCTACTATGGCTACACCTTC. Encoded protein: CASSPLVQAYYGYTF.

This clone has only one observation. At the DNA level, this CDR3 is encoded by other sequences in the same sample as well. V usage is TRBV29-1 and J usage is TRBJ2-1; 9 bases agree with TRBD2. V was clipped by 1 base and J by 4 bases; unmatched bases: 2. This CDR3 is 14 amino acids long. Germline V gives CDR1 SQVTM, CDR2 ANQGSEA. The DNA for the CDR3 is TGCAGCGTTGAAGGCCTAGCGGGATACAATGAGCAGTTCTTC. It yields the protein CSVEGLAGYNEQFF.

The V call is TRBV6-5, the J call TRBJ2-2, with TRBD2 as a possible D gene (5 bases). V dropped 4 bases and J dropped 1 base, with 10 bases sitting between them. CDR1 and CDR2 (germline): MNHEY, SVGAGI. The CDR3 length is 15 residues. The CDR3 nucleotides are TGTGCCAGCAGTTGGCGGGCGGTGAACACCGGGGAGCTGTTTTTT. This gives the protein CASSWRAVNTGELFF.

This clone has more than one count but fewer than ten. V and J are TRBV19 and TRBJ2-2; D is unresolved. CDR3 length: 14 residues. Trimming removed 0 bases from V and 4 bases from J, with 6 bases in between. Per germline, CDR1 LNHDA and CDR2 SQIVND (reference sequence). CDR3 region: CASSIDLGTGELFF. CDR3 in DNA: TGTGCCAGTAGTATAGATCTTGGCACCGGGGAGCTGTTTTTT.

The chain is built from TRBV6-1 and TRBJ1-2; D unresolved. CDR1 is MNHNS and CDR2 is SASEGT in the germline V gene. Trimming stripped 7 bases from V and 3 bases from J, with 12 bases between. The CDR3 has 13 residues. Here the CDR3 DNA reads TGTGCCAGCAAGGCAGAGTTATACTATGGCTACACCTTC. Amino acid sequence: CASKAELYYGYTF.

DNA of the CDR3: TGTGCCAGCAGCTTGGGGACGTTGAACGAGCAGTACTTC. Residues: CASSLGTLNEQYF. The gene calls are TRBV11-3 and TRBJ2-7, with D perhaps given as TRBD1 or TRBD2 (5 bases each). Germline assignment: CDR1 SGHNT and CDR2 YENEEA. CDR3 length: 13 amino acids. V was pared by 3 bases and J by 5 bases, with 11 bases between.